These T cell receptor beta chains were read from a single sample in a study of T cell responses to AZD1222 COVID-19 vaccine. Libraries were prepared by immunoSEQ multiplex PCR; TCRdb keeps only in-frame clonotypes and omits some of them. The table shows 110,000 to 150,000 clones, with 92% occurring only once. This material consisted of peripheral blood, taken 28 days after the second AZD1222 dose. These receptors were obtained from an adult who received the AZD1222 COVID-19 vaccine. The CDR3 runs from the conserved cysteine through the conserved F or W. The D gene is left open where the match is weak. Not all rows give a size; the values are once, few, many and, for expanded clones, a class.

clone_size: .; cdr3_length: 15; v_call: TRBV18; d_call: TRBD1; j_call: TRBJ2-3; cdr3_aa: CASSPRQGAGDTQYF; cdr3_nt: TGTGCCAGCTCACCTCGACAGGGGGCGGGAGATACGCAGTATTTT
clone_size: .; cdr3_length: 12; v_call: TRBV28; d_call: .; j_call: TRBJ1-2; cdr3_aa: CASSLRVYGYTF; cdr3_nt: TGTGCCAGCAGTCTCCGGGTCTATGGCTACACCTTC
clone_size: .; cdr3_length: 16; v_call: TRBV2; d_call: TRBD1; j_call: TRBJ1-5; cdr3_aa: CASSPTQGVLYQPQHF; cdr3_nt: TGTGCCAGCAGTCCTACTCAGGGGGTGCTCTATCAGCCCCAGCATTTT
clone_size: .; cdr3_length: 13; v_call: TRBV18; d_call: .; j_call: TRBJ1-1; cdr3_aa: CASSPGLSTEAFF; cdr3_nt: TGTGCCAGCTCACCGGGTCTAAGCACTGAAGCTTTCTTT
clone_size: .; cdr3_length: 15; v_call: TRBV18; d_call: TRBD1; j_call: TRBJ2-3; cdr3_aa: CASSPRQGAADTQYF; cdr3_nt: TGTGCCAGCTCGCCTCGACAGGGGGCTGCAGATACGCAGTATTTT
clone_size: .; cdr3_length: 15; v_call: TRBV7-3; d_call: .; j_call: TRBJ2-1; cdr3_aa: CASSLRGPLENEQFF; cdr3_nt: TGTGCCAGCAGCTTAAGGGGGCCCCTTGAGAATGAGCAGTTCTTC
clone_size: .; cdr3_length: 10; v_call: TRBV28; d_call: .; j_call: TRBJ1-2; cdr3_aa: CASRNLGYTF; cdr3_nt: TGTGCCAGCAGGAACCTAGGCTACACCTTC
clone_size: .; cdr3_length: 15; v_call: TRBV18; d_call: TRBD2; j_call: TRBJ2-1; cdr3_aa: CASSPRGGRADEQFF; cdr3_nt: TGTGCCAGCTCACCTCGGGGCGGGAGGGCCGATGAGCAGTTCTTC
clone_size: .; cdr3_length: 16; v_call: TRBV5-1; d_call: TRBD2; j_call: TRBJ2-1; cdr3_aa: CASSWTGLAGSNEQFF; cdr3_nt: TGCGCCAGCAGCTGGACGGGACTAGCGGGATCTAATGAGCAGTTCTTC
clone_size: .; cdr3_length: 14; v_call: TRBV6-5; d_call: .; j_call: TRBJ2-1; cdr3_aa: CASSYTSIYNEQFF; cdr3_nt: TGTGCCAGCAGTTACACCTCTATCTACAATGAGCAGTTCTTC
clone_size: .; cdr3_length: 15; v_call: TRBV7-2; d_call: TRBD2; j_call: TRBJ2-7; cdr3_aa: CASSTSGVGIYEQYF; cdr3_nt: TGTGCCAGCAGCACTAGCGGGGTAGGAATCTACGAGCAGTACTTC
clone_size: .; cdr3_length: 14; v_call: TRBV29-1; d_call: TRBD1; j_call: TRBJ1-2; cdr3_aa: CSVALNGQGAGYTF; cdr3_nt: TGCAGCGTTGCGCTAAACGGGCAGGGGGCTGGCTACACCTTC
clone_size: .; cdr3_length: 16; v_call: TRBV5-6; d_call: .; j_call: TRBJ1-5; cdr3_aa: CASSLRGTKINQPQHF; cdr3_nt: TGTGCCAGCAGCTTGCGAGGGACCAAAATCAATCAGCCCCAGCATTTT
clone_size: .; cdr3_length: 14; v_call: TRBV9; d_call: TRBD1; j_call: TRBJ2-3; cdr3_aa: CASMTGESTDTQYF; cdr3_nt: TGTGCCAGCATGACAGGGGAAAGCACAGATACGCAGTATTTT
clone_size: .; cdr3_length: 15; v_call: TRBV3-1/TRBV3-2; d_call: .; j_call: TRBJ1-2; cdr3_aa: CASSQTRGKEDGYTF; cdr3_nt: TGTGCCAGCAGCCAAACCAGGGGTAAAGAGGATGGCTACACCTTC
clone_size: .; cdr3_length: 15; v_call: TRBV29-1; d_call: .; j_call: TRBJ2-5; cdr3_aa: CSVTQGGVRQETQYF; cdr3_nt: TGCAGCGTTACCCAGGGGGGCGTCCGTCAAGAGACCCAGTACTTC
clone_size: .; cdr3_length: 13; v_call: TRBV6-5; d_call: .; j_call: TRBJ2-7; cdr3_aa: CASNPGRSYEQYF; cdr3_nt: TGTGCCAGCAATCCGGGGCGATCCTACGAGCAGTACTTC
clone_size: .; cdr3_length: 14; v_call: TRBV5-1; d_call: .; j_call: TRBJ2-7; cdr3_aa: CASSPLAASYEQYF; cdr3_nt: TGCGCCAGCAGCCCGTTGGCGGCTTCCTACGAGCAGTACTTC
clone_size: .; cdr3_length: 15; v_call: TRBV18; d_call: TRBD2; j_call: TRBJ2-3; cdr3_aa: CASSPGKRESDTQYF; cdr3_nt: TGTGCCAGCTCACCTGGAAAGCGGGAGTCAGATACGCAGTATTTT
clone_size: .; cdr3_length: 14; v_call: TRBV27; d_call: .; j_call: TRBJ1-2; cdr3_aa: CASSLGLTGFGYTF; cdr3_nt: TGTGCCAGCAGTTTAGGACTTACAGGATTCGGCTACACCTTC
clone_size: .; cdr3_length: 16; v_call: TRBV24-1; d_call: .; j_call: TRBJ2-7; cdr3_aa: CATSDPLGESSYEQYF; cdr3_nt: TGTGCCACCAGTGATCCCCTCGGGGAGAGCTCCTACGAGCAGTACTTC
clone_size: few; cdr3_length: 14; v_call: TRBV7-2; d_call: .; j_call: TRBJ2-7; cdr3_aa: CASSLVGQEVEQYF; cdr3_nt: TGTGCCAGCAGCTTAGTAGGTCAGGAGGTCGAGCAGTACTTC
clone_size: .; cdr3_length: 14; v_call: TRBV5-1; d_call: TRBD2; j_call: TRBJ2-7; cdr3_aa: CASRTTSGTYEQYF; cdr3_nt: TGCGCCAGCAGGACGACTAGCGGGACGTACGAGCAGTACTTC
clone_size: once; cdr3_length: 14; v_call: TRBV6-5; d_call: .; j_call: TRBJ2-2; cdr3_aa: CASSYTRNTGELFF; cdr3_nt: TGTGCCAGCAGTTACACAAGAAACACCGGGGAGCTGTTTTTT
clone_size: .; cdr3_length: 15; v_call: TRBV30; d_call: TRBD1; j_call: TRBJ2-7; cdr3_aa: CAWSVQGQGPYEQYF; cdr3_nt: TGTGCCTGGAGTGTACAGGGACAGGGCCCCTACGAGCAGTACTTC
clone_size: .; cdr3_length: 14; v_call: TRBV5-4; d_call: TRBD1; j_call: TRBJ2-1; cdr3_aa: CASSVDRAYNEQFF; cdr3_nt: TGTGCCAGCAGCGTGGACAGGGCATACAATGAGCAGTTCTTC
clone_size: .; cdr3_length: 15; v_call: TRBV7-2; d_call: TRBD2; j_call: TRBJ2-7; cdr3_aa: CASSGMGLAGAEQYF; cdr3_nt: TGTGCCAGCAGCGGGATGGGCCTAGCGGGAGCCGAGCAGTACTTC
clone_size: .; cdr3_length: 11; v_call: TRBV28; d_call: .; j_call: TRBJ1-1; cdr3_aa: CASSLGHEAFF; cdr3_nt: TGTGCCAGCAGTTTAGGTCATGAAGCTTTCTTT
clone_size: .; cdr3_length: 16; v_call: TRBV24-1; d_call: .; j_call: TRBJ2-1; cdr3_aa: CATSESTKSSYNEQFF; cdr3_nt: TGTGCCACCAGTGAATCGACTAAGAGCTCCTACAATGAGCAGTTCTTC
clone_size: .; cdr3_length: 14; v_call: TRBV5-5; d_call: .; j_call: TRBJ2-5; cdr3_aa: CASSPQGGEETQYF; cdr3_nt: TGTGCCAGCAGCCCTCAGGGAGGTGAAGAGACCCAGTACTTC
clone_size: .; cdr3_length: 15; v_call: TRBV6-5; d_call: .; j_call: TRBJ1-3; cdr3_aa: CASSLSGPDVNTIYF; cdr3_nt: TGTGCCAGCAGCCTCTCCGGCCCCGACGTAAACACCATATATTTT
clone_size: .; cdr3_length: 12; v_call: TRBV10-3; d_call: TRBD1; j_call: TRBJ2-7; cdr3_aa: CAIRTGRNEQYF; cdr3_nt: TGTGCCATCCGGACAGGGAGGAACGAGCAGTACTTC
clone_size: once; cdr3_length: 12; v_call: TRBV24-1; d_call: .; j_call: TRBJ2-1; cdr3_aa: CATSWKPSEQFF; cdr3_nt: TGTGCCACCAGTTGGAAGCCTAGTGAGCAGTTCTTC
clone_size: .; cdr3_length: 16; v_call: TRBV28; d_call: TRBD1; j_call: TRBJ1-3; cdr3_aa: CASSLGGGPSGNTIYF; cdr3_nt: TGTGCCAGCAGTTTAGGAGGGGGCCCCTCTGGAAACACCATATATTTT
clone_size: .; cdr3_length: 16; v_call: TRBV4-1; d_call: .; j_call: TRBJ2-7; cdr3_aa: CASSQGLGRTSYEQYF; cdr3_nt: TGCGCCAGCAGCCAAGGTTTAGGACGGACCTCCTACGAGCAGTACTTC
clone_size: .; cdr3_length: 12; v_call: TRBV18; d_call: .; j_call: TRBJ1-1; cdr3_aa: CASSPPTIGIFF; cdr3_nt: TGTGCCAGCTCCCCCCCCACAATCGGGATTTTCTTT
clone_size: .; cdr3_length: 17; v_call: TRBV9; d_call: TRBD2; j_call: TRBJ2-1; cdr3_aa: CASSKLAGGLTYNEQFF; cdr3_nt: TGTGCCAGCAGCAAACTAGCGGGAGGGTTGACCTACAATGAGCAGTTCTTC
clone_size: once; cdr3_length: 15; v_call: TRBV4-1; d_call: .; j_call: TRBJ1-1; cdr3_aa: CASSQDQVMNTEAFF; cdr3_nt: TGCGCCAGCAGCCAAGATCAGGTAATGAACACTGAAGCTTTCTTT
clone_size: few; cdr3_length: 15; v_call: TRBV28; d_call: .; j_call: TRBJ2-2; cdr3_aa: CASSSHGQFTGELFF; cdr3_nt: TGTGCCAGCAGTTCCCACGGTCAATTCACCGGGGAGCTGTTTTTT
clone_size: .; cdr3_length: 13; v_call: TRBV18; d_call: .; j_call: TRBJ1-5; cdr3_aa: CASSPGSNQPQHF; cdr3_nt: TGTGCCAGCTCACCGGGGAGCAATCAGCCCCAGCATTTT
clone_size: few; cdr3_length: 13; v_call: TRBV19; d_call: TRBD1; j_call: TRBJ1-5; cdr3_aa: CASSIRGRQPQHF; cdr3_nt: TGTGCCAGTAGTATCAGGGGGCGCCAGCCCCAGCATTTT
clone_size: .; cdr3_length: 11; v_call: TRBV2; d_call: .; j_call: TRBJ2-7; cdr3_aa: CASSDQYEQYF; cdr3_nt: TGTGCCAGCAGTGATCAGTACGAGCAGTACTTC
clone_size: .; cdr3_length: 15; v_call: TRBV29-1; d_call: TRBD2; j_call: TRBJ2-1; cdr3_aa: CSVTGLADSYNEQFF; cdr3_nt: TGCAGCGTTACCGGACTAGCGGACTCCTACAATGAGCAGTTCTTC
clone_size: .; cdr3_length: 11; v_call: TRBV29-1; d_call: .; j_call: TRBJ1-3; cdr3_aa: CSVASGDTIYF; cdr3_nt: TGCAGCGTTGCTTCGGGAGACACCATATATTTT
clone_size: .; cdr3_length: 16; v_call: TRBV5-5; d_call: TRBD2; j_call: TRBJ2-7; cdr3_aa: CASSRGLAGLRYEQYF; cdr3_nt: TGTGCCAGCAGCCGTGGACTAGCGGGGTTGCGCTACGAGCAGTACTTC
clone_size: .; cdr3_length: 16; v_call: TRBV4-3; d_call: TRBD1; j_call: TRBJ1-2; cdr3_aa: CASSQGPLTGTYGYTF; cdr3_nt: TGCGCCAGCAGCCAAGGGCCACTGACAGGGACCTATGGCTACACCTTC
clone_size: once; cdr3_length: 13; v_call: TRBV2; d_call: TRBD1; j_call: TRBJ1-1; cdr3_aa: CASKKGASTEAFF; cdr3_nt: TGTGCCAGCAAGAAGGGGGCTAGTACTGAAGCTTTCTTT
clone_size: .; cdr3_length: 14; v_call: TRBV12-5; d_call: .; j_call: TRBJ2-3; cdr3_aa: CASARIEGTDTQYF; cdr3_nt: TGTGCTAGTGCCCGTATAGAGGGGACGGATACGCAGTATTTT